This is a list of T cell receptor beta chains from one sample in a study of cytomegalovirus exposure and HLA in healthy donors. TCRdb's table, derived via immunoSEQ multiplex PCR, lists solely in-frame clones and lacks some. There are more than 150,000 clones in the sample; 65% to 85% occur only once, and approximately 3% lies in the top ten. The material sequenced was PBMCs. These receptors were taken from a woman between 18 and 29 years old in good health and CMV-seropositive. Each CDR3 is given without its conserved first and last residue. D genes are given only for firm matches. Where a row states a size, it is once, few, many or the class of an expanded clone; other rows omit it.

-	TRBJ2-4	few	TRBV11-2	ASSLRGSPIPIAKNIQY
TRBD2	TRBJ2-5	-	TRBV5-1	ASSFSPSGGGQETQY
-	TRBJ2-7	-	TRBV19	ASSILLGPVYEQY
TRBD1	TRBJ1-5	few	TRBV2	ASRDRSNQPQH
-	TRBJ1-2	once	TRBV7-2	ASSSKRGDYGYT
TRBD1	TRBJ1-1	-	TRBV6-1	ARDRGHLNTEAF
-	TRBJ2-2	once	TRBV7-8	ASSAREDRELF
TRBD1	TRBJ1-6	-	TRBV4-3	ASSQDRQGDSPLH
-	TRBJ1-2	few	TRBV18	ASSPEEFAGYT
TRBD1	TRBJ1-2	-	TRBV9	ASSAPQGAGAGYT
-	TRBJ2-3	-	TRBV5-6	ASSLVRDTQY
-	TRBJ1-3	-	TRBV5-1	ASSLEDFSNTIY
TRBD2	TRBJ2-1	once	TRBV7-8	ASSLALAGGPGEQF
TRBD2	TRBJ2-7	-	TRBV7-2	ASSLLSGSPSEQY